This TCR beta chain is drawn from a study of T-cell memory formation after mild COVID-19. TCRdb used MiXCR to reprocess the 5' RACE reads, holding one entry per CDR3 protein. This sample has hundreds of thousands of distinct CDR3 sequences, with 25% to 30% found just once. This clonotype came up many times. Germline V gene lookup returns CDR1 SGHVS and CDR2 FNYEAQ. CDR3 length: 16 amino acids. With 5 bases removed from V and 5 bases from J, the gap between germline ends came to 19 bases. The rearrangement uses TRBV7-6 and TRBJ2-1, with a tentative D call TRBD1 (6 bases). The sequence was collected from an adult woman who had mild COVID-19 (a few samples of this study predate the infection). Cell type and time point are not known. Sequenced input: PBMCs or a T cell subset sorted from them (not recorded which). The CDR3 sequence: CASSLGRGDWNNEQFF. Here the CDR3 DNA reads TGTGCCAGCAGCCTAGGCAGGGGCGATTGGAACAATGAGCAGTTCTTC. The full variable domain, rest sourced from reference TRBV7-6 and TRBJ2-1, is GAGVSQSPRYKVTKRGQDVALRCDPISGHVSLYWYRQALGQGPEFLTYFNYEAQQDKSGLPNDRFSAERPEGSISTLTIQRTEQRDSAMYRCASSLGRGDWNNEQFFGPGTRLTVL.